This TCR beta chain was recorded in a study of cytomegalovirus exposure and HLA in healthy donors (dated 2017 in TCRdb). For context, the study as a whole: An earlier analysis of fewer than 750 of the donors reported approximately 280 Gb of sequence data and 95 million to 130 million unique TCR beta sequences obtained from approximately 180 million T cells. An early release covering just under 650 HLA-typed donors comprised about 290 gigabases of sequencing data and around 80 million unique TCR sequences. Among the roughly 410 genotyped donors, approximately 81% belonged to the genetic ancestry cluster associated with self-reported Caucasian donors. The study aimed to test whether signatures of past pathogen exposure could be identified by cataloging public T cell receptors. Using immunosequencing, the study profiled T cell repertoires from 640 or so subjects and related those repertoires to cytomegalovirus serostatus. In addition to the first cohort of several hundred subjects, a separate validation cohort of 120 different subjects was used. The study combined high-throughput TCR immunosequencing, statistical association of individual TCRs with disease status, and machine learning to predict cytomegalovirus infection status. To study patterns of TCR occurrence, a later analysis re-analyzed previously published TCR beta repertoires from more than 550 donors and added high-resolution HLA genotyping. Rather than drawing on any new phenotypic data, the later analysis identified candidate immune exposures from TCR beta sequences and the way those sequences occurred across donors. In an earlier analysis of 500 to 650 of the donors, high-throughput TCR beta sequencing was used to judge whether each TCR beta V gene segment behaved as functional or pseudogenic. Donor age, sex, ethnicity and CMV serostatus were collected together with the repertoire data. A later genetic analysis took genome-wide SNP genotypes for about three fifths of the roughly 700 donors and used that subset as a discovery cohort. All discovery cohort repertoires had been generated on a single sequencing platform. HLA typing covered class I and class II loci at four-digit resolution. The number of typed donors differed by locus: about 620-640 for A, B, C, DRB1 and DQB1; approximately 540 for DQA1; some 610 for DPA1; and roughly 450 for DPB1. Because of strong linkage in the cohort, five DR-DQ haplotypes were treated as single units for association and clustering. Among around 400 genotyped donors of the cohort, an average of around 240,000 unique TCR beta nucleotide sequences were sequenced per donor, around a sixth of them non-productive. General study outcomes and caveats: When HLA alleles, especially DR and DQ, strongly co-occurred, TCR associations were difficult to assign to individual alleles. For the cohort, immune exposure information was limited to CMV serostatus. In an earlier analysis of over 550 of the donors, most TCR beta V segments were observed in productive rearrangements about 87% or about 30% of the time, broadly matching IMGT annotations. Because the 87-base-pair reads could not distinguish some IMGT-functional V segments, including TRBV6-2 and TRBV6-3, those segments were excluded. A further reported finding was that TCR beta sequences accurately predicted the HLA-A and HLA-B alleles for most subjects in the first cohort. Most TCR sequences were seen in very few donors, while some public TCRs were found in many individuals. V-gene and J-gene trimming of TCR beta chains was associated with a missense DCLRE1C variant in a later genetic analysis, and the association was replicated in an independent cohort. The classifier was reported to diagnose cytomegalovirus status with high specificity and sensitivity in both the original cohort and the validation cohort. Because counts were too low, about 15 rarely observed V segments, including chromosome 9 orphons, were left out of the earlier analysis of approximately 500 of the donors. In a later analysis, several top co-occurrence clusters were reported to appear linked to parvovirus B19, influenza, CMV and Epstein-Barr virus. In a later analysis, the rate of TCR association differed among HLA loci, with DRB1 alleles having the most associated TCRs and HLA-C alleles having the fewest. Presence/absence analyses assumed roughly uniform sequencing depth across donors, an assumption that may not hold. Specific HLA alleles were associated with 18,000 or so TCR beta sequences at a false discovery rate of 0.05 in a later analysis. Linkage disequilibrium might explain the correlated functional status among segregating V segments, but an unknown experimental factor could not be ruled out. In a later analysis, most CMV-associated TCR beta chains were found to appear HLA-restricted, with HLA associations seemingly driven largely by CMV exposure. The authors suggested that the approach could potentially be generalized to other disease states and immunological phenotypes. A later genetic analysis reported fewer N-insertions in productive TCRs among donors in an Asian-associated ancestry cluster than the roughly 620-donor mean. HLA typing was unavailable for some donors at each locus, so association tests used only the typed subset. The cohort was sequenced for TCR beta chains only, and without alpha or paired-chain data the features that could be detected were limited. In vitro tests confirmed that a few of the cytomegalovirus-associated TCR beta chains recognize cytomegalovirus antigens. In the study, some 160 TCR beta chains were listed as associated with cytomegalovirus. The sequencing pipeline was judged likely to have produced a cluster of highly shared sequence variants as a technical artifact. Compared with equally common non-associated chains, HLA-associated TCR beta chains in a later analysis were more clonally expanded and had lower generation probabilities.

Library preparation employed the immunoSEQ multiplex PCR assay. A mixture of 60 forward primers for TCR Vbeta segments and 13 reverse primers for TCR Jbeta segments was used in the multiplex PCR. The CDR3 region of rearranged TCR beta genes was amplified from genomic DNA by a multiplex PCR assay. The Illumina HiSeq System was used to sequence the amplified TCR beta libraries as 87-base-pair reads. The paper's data handling went like this. Across the roughly 700 repertoires, a later analysis counted 78 million or so unique TCR beta chains, some 11 million of which were shared by at least two donors. Raw reads were error-corrected and collapsed into unique sequences with a nearest-neighbor algorithm that merged closely related sequences to remove PCR and sequencing errors. To assign V, D and J gene segments, CDR3 sequences were aligned to IMGT reference sequences. For a sequence to be retained, a match of at least six nucleotides was required to both a V gene segment and a J gene segment. Rearrangements were classified as productive when the CDR3 lacked stop codons and remained in frame with V and J, and all other rearrangements were classified as non-productive. CDR3 was defined by IMGT convention, running from the second conserved V-encoded cysteine to the conserved J-encoded phenylalanine. The earlier analysis of approximately 590 of the donors excluded any sequence lacking an unambiguous match to a single V gene segment. In an earlier analysis of 500 to 750 of the donors, V segments were called functional above 56.7% productive rearrangements and were called segregating when the between-donor standard deviation exceeded 5%. A statistical classification framework was built for diagnosing cytomegalovirus status from the catalog of TCR beta chain sequences. V and J gene assignment, in a later analysis, came from comparing TCR nucleotide sequences with IMGT/GENE-DB human TR gene sequences. Using the TCRdist pipeline, a later analysis assigned CDR3 sequences along with most-parsimonious VDJ recombination scenarios. A later analysis defined each TCR beta chain by its CDR3 amino acid sequence plus V-gene family, and excluded reads lacking a unique V-gene family. In a later analysis, 500 to 650 highly shared, low-generation-probability nucleotide sequences were removed to address suspected cross-contamination and a sequencing artifact. In a later analysis, a clonal expansion index for each public chain was calculated from normalized within-repertoire ranks of inferred template counts. In a later analysis, generation probabilities were computed with a VDJ recombination model fitted to out-of-frame rearrangements, and the resulting probabilities were checked against IGoR. In a later analysis, TCR-TCR, TCR-HLA and TCR-CMV co-occurrence was scored with hypergeometric tests, and a repertoire-size bias correction was applied to TCR pairs. False discovery rates were estimated in a later analysis by permuting HLA or CMV assignments 20 times. In a later analysis, co-occurring TCRs were grouped with DBSCAN, and TCRdist sequence similarity was added when clustering was performed within HLA-allele-positive subsets. Co-occurrence clustering excluded repertoires with fewer than 30,000 or more than 120,000 public chains, plus five with anomalous nucleotide sharing. The clones in this table, taken by TCRdb from immuneACCESS, are in-frame only. Not every clone is retained; where verified, under half of the shortfall comes from an unresolved V gene, and the cause of the rest is unknown. The V and J calls and clone size come from that table; D and trimming were worked out from the DNA. Counted in this sample were approximately 110,000 clones; 15% to 19% of them appeared once. Together, the top ten hold 1.5% to 2% of the sample.

CDR1 and CDR2 (SGHTA, FQGNSA) derive from the germline V gene. V was cut back by 1 base and J by 3 bases, leaving a gap of 10 bases between them. Taken from cysteine to phenylalanine, the CDR3 has 14 residues. Here the CDR3 DNA is all that survives: 42 bases in frame from base 1. About this clone itself: This receptor's antigen is unknown. Base qualities are not at hand, and no much larger clone is one base apart.

The cohort comprised hundreds of healthy bone marrow donors. At the time of sampling, all cohort members were nominally healthy, though unrecorded immune exposures were likely present. The donor was CMV seronegative and belonged to the group of over 350 seronegative cohort members. Every donor gave a peripheral blood sample, and the peripheral blood mononuclear cells from that sample were used for TCR beta sequencing. The Qiagen DNeasy Blood Extraction Kit was used to extract genomic DNA from the blood cell samples. The sequence is built from TRBV7-2 and TRBJ2-7; the D gene is perhaps TRBD1, from 5 matching bases. The sequence was collected from a woman aged 18-29 years in good health and CMV-seronegative. Sequenced material: PBMCs. The CDR3 in this case is CASSLVAGLYEQYF. At the DNA level, the sequence is TGTGCCAGCAGCTTAGTGGCAGGGCTCTACGAGCAGTACTTC.